This is a list of T cell receptor beta chains from one sample in a study of T cells after posttransplantation cyclophosphamide. Data came from immunoSEQ multiplex PCR; TCRdb stores just in-frame clones and leaves some out. The sample lists 2,000 to 3,000 clones, 55% to 70% occurring once. The sample consisted of PBMCs, taken 30 days after allogeneic stem cell transplant with posttransplant cyclophosphamide. These receptor sequences come from a female patient in her fifties who received an allogeneic stem cell transplant from a related donor, was CMV-positive, and had no GVHD. Part of the T cells may come from the graft donor. CDR3s include the opening cysteine and the closing phenylalanine or tryptophan. A D gene is named only where the DNA matches it firmly. Expanded clones are given a class, and other clones once, few, many or no size at all.

V gene	J gene	clone size	D gene	CDR3 DNA	CDR3 protein
TRBV9	TRBJ2-7	NA	TRBD2	TGTGCCAGCAGCGTAGCAAGTAGCGGGGGCTCCTACGAGCAGTACTTC	CASSVASSGGSYEQYF
TRBV7-9	TRBJ1-1	NA	TRBD1	TGTGCCAGCAGCCCAGCGGACAGGTTCGACACTGAAGCTTTCTTT	CASSPADRFDTEAFF
TRBV18	TRBJ1-5	NA	NA	TGTGCCAGCTCACGGGGAGCTAATCAGCCCCAGCATTTT	CASSRGANQPQHF
TRBV5-8	TRBJ2-2	NA	NA	TGTGCCAGCAGCTTGGAGCACCGACAGTACACCGGGGAGCTGTTTTTT	CASSLEHRQYTGELFF
TRBV2	TRBJ1-3	medium-sized	NA	TGTGCCAGCAGTGGCGGCACCATATATTTT	CASSGGTIYF
TRBV12-2	TRBJ2-3	NA	NA	TGTGCAAGTCGCTCCACTAGCGGGGGGGACAGAACAGATACGCAGTATTTT	CASRSTSGGDRTDTQYF
TRBV25-1	TRBJ1-1	NA	NA	TGTGCCAGCAGTGAGGGGGGGAACACTGAAGCTTTCTTT	CASSEGGNTEAFF
TRBV7-3	TRBJ1-1	NA	NA	TGTGCCAGCAGCTTAGCGCCGAAGGACTTCCTTGACACTGAAGCTTTCTTT	CASSLAPKDFLDTEAFF
TRBV19	TRBJ2-5	NA	TRBD2	TGTGCCAGTAGCAAGACTAGCGGGATTTCAGAGACCCAGTACTTC	CASSKTSGISETQYF
TRBV19	TRBJ2-2	few	NA	TGTGCCAGCGATCGGGTCACCGGGGAGCTGTTTTTT	CASDRVTGELFF
TRBV19	TRBJ2-7	NA	NA	TGTGCCAGTAGTATGGGAGTCGAGCAGTACTTC	CASSMGVEQYF
TRBV19	TRBJ1-1	NA	TRBD1	TGTGCCAGTAGTATCGGCAGGGGGACACCGAACACTGAAGCTTTCTTT	CASSIGRGTPNTEAFF
TRBV29-1	TRBJ2-5	NA	NA	TGCAGCGTTTCAACAGGCTTACAAGAGACCCAGTACTTC	CSVSTGLQETQYF
TRBV19	TRBJ1-5	NA	NA	TGTGCCACGGGAACGACGGTCTTTGGGCCCCAGCATTTT	CATGTTVFGPQHF
TRBV18	TRBJ1-4	few	TRBD1	TGTGCCAGCTCACCGCCGGGACAGGGTAATGAAAAACTGTTTTTT	CASSPPGQGNEKLFF
TRBV29-1	TRBJ1-1	NA	NA	TGCAGCGTCCACCCAAGTGGGGGCCCTAACACTGAAGCTTTCTTT	CSVHPSGGPNTEAFF
TRBV19	TRBJ2-1	NA	NA	TGTGCCAGTAGATCAGGCCCCTACAATGAGCAGTTCTTC	CASRSGPYNEQFF
TRBV19	TRBJ2-5	NA	TRBD1	TGTGCCAGTAGTATAGGGGGACAGCTCCAAGAGACCCAGTACTTC	CASSIGGQLQETQYF